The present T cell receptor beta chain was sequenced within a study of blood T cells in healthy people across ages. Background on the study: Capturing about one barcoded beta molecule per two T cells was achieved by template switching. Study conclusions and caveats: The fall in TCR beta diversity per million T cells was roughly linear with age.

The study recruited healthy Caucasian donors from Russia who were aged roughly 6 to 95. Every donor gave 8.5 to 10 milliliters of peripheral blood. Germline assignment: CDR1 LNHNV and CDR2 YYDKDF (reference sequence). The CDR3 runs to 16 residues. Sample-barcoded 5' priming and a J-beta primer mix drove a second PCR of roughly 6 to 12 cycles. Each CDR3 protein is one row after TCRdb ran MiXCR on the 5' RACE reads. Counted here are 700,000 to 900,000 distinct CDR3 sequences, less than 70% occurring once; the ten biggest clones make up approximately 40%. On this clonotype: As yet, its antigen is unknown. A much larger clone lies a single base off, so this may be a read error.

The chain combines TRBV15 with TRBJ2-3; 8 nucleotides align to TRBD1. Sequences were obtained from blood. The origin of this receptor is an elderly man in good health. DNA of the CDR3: TGTGCCACCAGCAGAGATCGGACAGGGAGCACAGATACGCAGTGTTTT. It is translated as CATSRDRTGSTDTQCF.